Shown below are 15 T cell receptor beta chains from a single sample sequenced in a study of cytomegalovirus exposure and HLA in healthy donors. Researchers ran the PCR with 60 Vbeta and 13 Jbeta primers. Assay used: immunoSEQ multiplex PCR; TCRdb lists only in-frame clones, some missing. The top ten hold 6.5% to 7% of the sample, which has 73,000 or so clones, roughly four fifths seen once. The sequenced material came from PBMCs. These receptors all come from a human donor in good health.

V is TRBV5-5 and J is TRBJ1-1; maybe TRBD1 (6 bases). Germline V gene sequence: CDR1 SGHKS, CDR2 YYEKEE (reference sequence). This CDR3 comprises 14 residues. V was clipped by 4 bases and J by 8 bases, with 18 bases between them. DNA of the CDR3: TGTGCCAGCAGCCTAGGGACACAGAGAAGAGAAGCTTTCTTT. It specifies CASSLGTQRREAFF.

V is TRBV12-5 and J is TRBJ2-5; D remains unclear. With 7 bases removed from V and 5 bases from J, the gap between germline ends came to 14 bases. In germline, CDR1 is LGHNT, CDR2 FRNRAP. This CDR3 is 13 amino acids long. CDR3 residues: CASATSAGETQYF. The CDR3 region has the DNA TGTGCTAGTGCCACGTCCGCCGGGGAGACCCAGTACTTC.

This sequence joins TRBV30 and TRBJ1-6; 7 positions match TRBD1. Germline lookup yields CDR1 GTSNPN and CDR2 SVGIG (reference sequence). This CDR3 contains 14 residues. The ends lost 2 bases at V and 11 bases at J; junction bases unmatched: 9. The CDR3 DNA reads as TGTGCCTGGAGTAGACAGGGCGGAAATCCACCCCTCCACTTT. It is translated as CAWSRQGGNPPLHF.

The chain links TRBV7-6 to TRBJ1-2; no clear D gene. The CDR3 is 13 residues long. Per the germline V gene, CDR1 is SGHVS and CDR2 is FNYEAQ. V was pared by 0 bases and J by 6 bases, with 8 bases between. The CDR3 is CASSLAGQNGYTF. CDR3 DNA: TGTGCCAGCAGCTTAGCGGGCCAGAATGGCTACACCTTC.

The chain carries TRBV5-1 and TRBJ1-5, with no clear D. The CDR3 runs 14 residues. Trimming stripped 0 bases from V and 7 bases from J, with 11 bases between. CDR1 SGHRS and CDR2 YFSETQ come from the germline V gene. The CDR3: CASSLGRGDQPQHF. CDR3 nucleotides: TGCGCCAGCAGCTTGGGCCGTGGAGACCAGCCCCAGCATTTT.

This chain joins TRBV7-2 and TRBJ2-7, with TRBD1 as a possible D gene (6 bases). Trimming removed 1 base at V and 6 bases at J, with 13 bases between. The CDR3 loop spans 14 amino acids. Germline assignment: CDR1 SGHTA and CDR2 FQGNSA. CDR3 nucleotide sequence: TGTGCCAGCAGCTTAGGGCAGGGGTTGGGCGAGCAGTACTTC. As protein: CASSLGQGLGEQYF.

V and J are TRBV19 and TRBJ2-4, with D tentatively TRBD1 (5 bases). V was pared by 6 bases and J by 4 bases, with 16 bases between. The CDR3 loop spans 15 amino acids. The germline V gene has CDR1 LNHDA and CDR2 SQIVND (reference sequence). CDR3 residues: CASSSRDSFKNIQYF. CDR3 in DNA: TGTGCCAGTAGCTCTCGCGACAGTTTTAAAAACATTCAGTACTTC.

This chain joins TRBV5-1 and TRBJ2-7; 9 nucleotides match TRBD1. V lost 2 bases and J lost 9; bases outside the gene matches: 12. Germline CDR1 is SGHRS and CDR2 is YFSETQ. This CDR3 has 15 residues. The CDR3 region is CASSLMGQGGLGQYF. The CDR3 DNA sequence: TGCGCCAGCAGCTTAATGGGACAGGGTGGACTAGGGCAGTACTTC.

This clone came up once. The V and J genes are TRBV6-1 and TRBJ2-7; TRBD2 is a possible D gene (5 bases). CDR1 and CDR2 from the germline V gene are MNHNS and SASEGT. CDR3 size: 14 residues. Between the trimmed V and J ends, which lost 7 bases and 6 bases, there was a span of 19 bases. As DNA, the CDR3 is TGTGCCAGCATTCCGACCCGGGGATCGGGCGAGCAGTACTTC. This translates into CASIPTRGSGEQYF.

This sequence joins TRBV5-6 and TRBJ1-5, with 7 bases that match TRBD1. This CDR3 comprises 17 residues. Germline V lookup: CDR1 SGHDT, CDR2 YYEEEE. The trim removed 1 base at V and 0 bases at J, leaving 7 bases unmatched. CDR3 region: CASSLRLTGNSNQPQHF. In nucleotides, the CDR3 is TGTGCCAGCAGCTTGCGCCTGACAGGGAATAGCAATCAGCCCCAGCATTTT. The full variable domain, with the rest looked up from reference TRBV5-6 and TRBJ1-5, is DAGVTQSPTHLIKTRGQQVTLRCSPKSGHDTVSWYQQALGQGPQFIFQYYEEEERQRGNFPDRFSGHQFPNYSSELNVNALLLGDSALYLCASSLRLTGNSNQPQHFGDGTRLSIL.

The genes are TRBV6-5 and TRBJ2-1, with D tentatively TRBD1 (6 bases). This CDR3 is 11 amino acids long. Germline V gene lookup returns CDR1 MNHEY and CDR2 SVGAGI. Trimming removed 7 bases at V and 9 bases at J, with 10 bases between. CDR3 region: CASKGVGEQFF. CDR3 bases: TGTGCCAGCAAGGGGGTGGGTGAGCAGTTCTTC.

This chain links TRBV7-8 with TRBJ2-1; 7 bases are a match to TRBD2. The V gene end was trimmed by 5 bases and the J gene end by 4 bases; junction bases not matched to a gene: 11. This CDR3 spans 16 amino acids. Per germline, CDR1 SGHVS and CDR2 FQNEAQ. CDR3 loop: CASSPLGAGIYNEQFF. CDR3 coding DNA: TGTGCCAGCAGCCCTTTGGGAGCGGGGATATACAATGAGCAGTTCTTC.

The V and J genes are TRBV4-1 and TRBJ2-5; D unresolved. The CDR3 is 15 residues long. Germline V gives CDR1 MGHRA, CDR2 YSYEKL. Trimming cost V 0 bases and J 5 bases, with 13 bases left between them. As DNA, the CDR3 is TGCGCCAGCAGCCAAGATGCCGCTAACCGGGAGACCCAGTACTTC. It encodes CASSQDAANRETQYF.

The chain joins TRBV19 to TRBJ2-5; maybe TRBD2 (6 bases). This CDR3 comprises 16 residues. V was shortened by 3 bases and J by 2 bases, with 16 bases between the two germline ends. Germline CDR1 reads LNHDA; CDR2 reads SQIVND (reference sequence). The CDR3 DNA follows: TGTGCCAGTAGTATTGGGACGCGGGGATCTCAAGAGACCCAGTACTTC. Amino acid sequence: CASSIGTRGSQETQYF. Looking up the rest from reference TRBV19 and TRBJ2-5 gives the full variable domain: DGGITQSPKYLFRKEGQNVTLSCEQNLNHDAMYWYRQDPGQGLRLIYYSQIVNDFQKGDIAEGYSVSREKKESFPLTVTSAQKNPTAFYLCASSIGTRGSQETQYFGPGTRLLVL.

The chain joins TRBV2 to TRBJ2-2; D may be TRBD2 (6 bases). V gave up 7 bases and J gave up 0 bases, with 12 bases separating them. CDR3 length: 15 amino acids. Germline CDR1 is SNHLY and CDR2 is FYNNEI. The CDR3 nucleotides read TGTGCCAGCAAAAAGGACTACCCGAACACCGGGGAGCTGTTTTTT. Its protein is CASKKDYPNTGELFF.